This T cell receptor beta chain was identified during a study of blood T cell repertoires in COVID-19. Produced via immunoSEQ multiplex PCR; TCRdb's table is partial and in-frame only. The sample has more than 250,000 clones, over 65% seen once. There are 14 residues in the CDR3. Between the trimmed V and J ends, which lost 4 bases and 2 bases, there was a span of 12 bases. CDR1 KGHSH and CDR2 LQKENI come from the germline V gene. The chain carries TRBV18 and TRBJ2-7, with D possibly matching TRBD2 (5 bases). The sequenced sample consisted of peripheral blood. The source is a man aged 55 to 70 who had recovered from COVID-19. CDR3: CASSQRGGTYEQYF. As DNA, the CDR3 is TGTGCCAGCTCACAACGGGGTGGAACCTACGAGCAGTACTTC.